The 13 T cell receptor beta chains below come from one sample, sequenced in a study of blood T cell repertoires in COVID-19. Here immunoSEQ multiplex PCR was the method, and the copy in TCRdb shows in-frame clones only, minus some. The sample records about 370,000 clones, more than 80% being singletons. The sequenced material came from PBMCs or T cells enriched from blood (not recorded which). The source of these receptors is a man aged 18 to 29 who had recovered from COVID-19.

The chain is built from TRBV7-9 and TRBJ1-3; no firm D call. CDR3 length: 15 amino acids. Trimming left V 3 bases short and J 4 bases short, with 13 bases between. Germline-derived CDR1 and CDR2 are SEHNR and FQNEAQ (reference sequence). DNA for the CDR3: TGTGCCAGCAGCTTCGGGAACACTGAGGGAAACACCATATATTTT. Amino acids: CASSFGNTEGNTIYF.

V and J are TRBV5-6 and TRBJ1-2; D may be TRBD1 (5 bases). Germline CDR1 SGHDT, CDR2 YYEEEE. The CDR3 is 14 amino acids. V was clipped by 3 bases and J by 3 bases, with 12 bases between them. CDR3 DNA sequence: TGTGCCAGCAGCTCAACGTCCAGGGACTATGGCTACACCTTC. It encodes CASSSTSRDYGYTF.

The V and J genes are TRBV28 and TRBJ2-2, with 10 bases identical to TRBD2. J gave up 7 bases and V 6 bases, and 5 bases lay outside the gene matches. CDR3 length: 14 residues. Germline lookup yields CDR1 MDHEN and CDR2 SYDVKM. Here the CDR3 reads CASRAGLASGELFF. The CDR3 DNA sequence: TGTGCCAGCAGGGCGGGACTAGCGAGCGGGGAGCTGTTTTTT.

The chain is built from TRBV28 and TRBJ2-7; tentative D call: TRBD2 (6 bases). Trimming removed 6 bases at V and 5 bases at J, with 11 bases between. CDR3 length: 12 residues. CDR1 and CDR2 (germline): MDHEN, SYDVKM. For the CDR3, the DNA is TGTGCCAGCAGCACGACTAGAGACGAGCAGTACTTC. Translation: CASSTTRDEQYF.

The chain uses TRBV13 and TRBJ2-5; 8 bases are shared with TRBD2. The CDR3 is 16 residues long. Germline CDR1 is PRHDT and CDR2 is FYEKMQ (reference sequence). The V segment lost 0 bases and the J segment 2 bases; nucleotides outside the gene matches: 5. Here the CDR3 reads CASSLGGLVSQETQYF. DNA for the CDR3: TGTGCCAGCAGCTTAGGGGGACTAGTTTCACAAGAGACCCAGTACTTC.

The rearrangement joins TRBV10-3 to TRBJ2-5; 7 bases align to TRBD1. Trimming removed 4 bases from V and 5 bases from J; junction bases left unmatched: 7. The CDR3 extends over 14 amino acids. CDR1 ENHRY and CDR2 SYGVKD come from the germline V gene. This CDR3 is CAISVSQGRETQYF. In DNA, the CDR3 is TGTGCCATCAGTGTCTCACAGGGGCGGGAGACCCAGTACTTC.

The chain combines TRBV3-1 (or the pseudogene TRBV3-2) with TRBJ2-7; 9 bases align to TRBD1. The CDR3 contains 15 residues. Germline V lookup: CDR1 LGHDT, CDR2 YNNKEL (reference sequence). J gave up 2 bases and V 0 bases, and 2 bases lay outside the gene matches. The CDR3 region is CASSQDRTGAYEQYF. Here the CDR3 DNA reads TGTGCCAGCAGCCAAGATCGGACAGGGGCCTACGAGCAGTACTTC.

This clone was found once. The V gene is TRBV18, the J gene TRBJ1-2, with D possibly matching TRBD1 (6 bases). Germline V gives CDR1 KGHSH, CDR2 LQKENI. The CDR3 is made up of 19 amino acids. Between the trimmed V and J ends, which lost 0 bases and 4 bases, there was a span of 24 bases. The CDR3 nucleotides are TGTGCCAGCTCACCACCACGAAAGGACAGTTTTTCCCCCGGCTATGGCTACACCTTC. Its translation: CASSPPRKDSFSPGYGYTF.

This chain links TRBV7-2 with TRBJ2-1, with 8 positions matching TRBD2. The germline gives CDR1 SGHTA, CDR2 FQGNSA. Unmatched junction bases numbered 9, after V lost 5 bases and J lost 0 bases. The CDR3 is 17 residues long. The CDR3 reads CASSRVTSAGSYNEQFF. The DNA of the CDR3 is TGTGCCAGCAGCCGCGTGACTAGCGCAGGCTCCTACAATGAGCAGTTCTTC.

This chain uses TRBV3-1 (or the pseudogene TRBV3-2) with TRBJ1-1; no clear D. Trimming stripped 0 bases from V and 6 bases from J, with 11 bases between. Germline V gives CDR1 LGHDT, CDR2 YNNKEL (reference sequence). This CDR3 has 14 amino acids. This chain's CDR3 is CASSQDRRAAEAFF. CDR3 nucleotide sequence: TGTGCCAGCAGCCAAGATAGGAGGGCGGCTGAAGCTTTCTTT.

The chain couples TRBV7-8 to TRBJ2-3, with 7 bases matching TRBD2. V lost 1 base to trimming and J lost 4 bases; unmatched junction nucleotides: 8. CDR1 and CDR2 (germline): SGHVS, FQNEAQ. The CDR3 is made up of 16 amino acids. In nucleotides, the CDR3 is TGTGCCAGCAGCTTAGTCGGCGGGGGAAGCTCAGATACGCAGTATTTT. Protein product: CASSLVGGGSSDTQYF.

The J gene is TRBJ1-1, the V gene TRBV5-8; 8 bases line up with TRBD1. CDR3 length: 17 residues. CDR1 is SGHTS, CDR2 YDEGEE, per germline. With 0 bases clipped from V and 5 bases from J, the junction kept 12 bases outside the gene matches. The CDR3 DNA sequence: TGTGCCAGCAGCTTGGCGGAAGGACAGGGTCGGGAAACTGAAGCTTTCTTT. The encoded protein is CASSLAEGQGRETEAFF.

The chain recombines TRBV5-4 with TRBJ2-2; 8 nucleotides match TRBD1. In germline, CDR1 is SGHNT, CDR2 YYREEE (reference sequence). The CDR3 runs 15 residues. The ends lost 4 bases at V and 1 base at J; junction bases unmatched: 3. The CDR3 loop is CASSPGGKNTGELFF. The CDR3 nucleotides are TGTGCCAGCAGCCCAGGGGGCAAGAACACCGGGGAGCTGTTTTTT.